One and the same sample provided the 9 T cell receptor beta chains below, sequenced in a study of long-term antiretroviral therapy in people with HIV. An immunoSEQ assay, version v3.0, was performed at survey level. TCRdb's table, derived via immunoSEQ multiplex PCR, lists solely in-frame clones and lacks some. The sample has around 15,000 clones; roughly 76% are singletons. This sample comprised unsorted PBMCs, obtained 1.5 years before starting antiretroviral therapy. Receptors were obtained from a woman in her fifties or sixties with HIV.

The V call is TRBV5-1, the J call TRBJ1-3; no clear D gene. Trimming removed 0 bases from V and 0 bases from J, with 10 bases in between. The CDR3 covers 16 residues. Germline assignment: CDR1 SGHRS and CDR2 YFSETQ. CDR3 DNA sequence: TGCGCCAGCAGCTTGGACGCCGGCCCCTCTGGAAACACCATATATTTT. As protein: CASSLDAGPSGNTIYF.

This CDR3 is CASSVEQPYNEQFF. The CDR3 nucleotides are TGTGCCAGCAGCGTAGAACAGCCCTACAATGAGCAGTTCTTC. The V and J genes are TRBV9 and TRBJ2-1; unclear D gene. CDR3 length: 14 amino acids. V lost 0 bases, J lost 2 bases, and 6 bases lay in between. CDR1 is SGDLS and CDR2 is YYNGEE in the germline V gene.

The chain links TRBV5-5 to TRBJ2-7; 8 nucleotides align to TRBD1. With 3 bases clipped from V and 3 bases from J, the junction kept 5 bases outside the gene matches. CDR1 is SGHKS and CDR2 is YYEKEE in the germline V gene (reference sequence). This CDR3 has 14 residues. The CDR3 DNA reads TGTGCCAGCAGCTCGGGACAGGTCTTCTACGAGCAGTACTTC. It yields the protein CASSSGQVFYEQYF.

The chain couples TRBV27 to TRBJ2-1, with TRBD2 matching over 8 bases. Germline V lookup: CDR1 MNHEY, CDR2 SMNVEV (reference sequence). V gave up 4 bases and J gave up 10 bases; unmatched junction bases: 9. The CDR3 runs 14 residues. The CDR3: CASSSADSGGEQFF. For the CDR3, the DNA is TGTGCCAGCAGTTCCGCGGACTCGGGAGGGGAGCAGTTCTTC.

This chain connects TRBV7-6 to TRBJ2-3; either TRBD1 or TRBD2 may supply D (5 bases each). The CDR3 runs 14 residues. The V and J ends lost 5 bases and 10 bases respectively, with 19 bases between them. The V gene's germline CDR1 is SGHVS and CDR2 FNYEAQ. The CDR3 region is CASSPGTNQGPQYF. In nucleotides, the CDR3 is TGTGCCAGCAGCCCCGGGACCAACCAGGGTCCGCAGTATTTT. The complete variable domain, with remaining parts taken from reference TRBV7-6 and TRBJ2-3, reads GAGVSQSPRYKVTKRGQDVALRCDPISGHVSLYWYRQALGQGPEFLTYFNYEAQQDKSGLPNDRFSAERPEGSISTLTIQRTEQRDSAMYRCASSPGTNQGPQYFGPGTRLTVL.

This clone came up a few times. The chain recombines TRBV7-8 with TRBJ2-2; 14 bases agree with TRBD2. V was clipped by 5 bases and J by 2 bases; unmatched bases: 10. The CDR3 loop spans 19 amino acids. Germline V gene lookup returns CDR1 SGHVS and CDR2 FQNEAQ. The CDR3 is CASSIPTGTSGGNTGELFF. The CDR3 region has the DNA TGTGCCAGCAGCATACCAACCGGGACTAGCGGGGGAAACACCGGGGAGCTGTTTTTT. Full variable domain (remainder filled in from reference TRBV7-8 and TRBJ2-2): GAGVSQSPRYKVAKRGQDVALRCDPISGHVSLFWYQQALGQGPEFLTYFQNEAQLDKSGLPSDRFFAERPEGSVSTLKIQRTQQEDSAVYLCASSIPTGTSGGNTGELFFGEGSRLTVL.

Worth noting for this clone: The junction departs from germline at one end; a sequencing error may be responsible. This chain connects TRBV5-6 to TRBJ2-5, with 11 nucleotides matching TRBD1. The CDR3 has 15 amino acids. The V gene's germline CDR1 is SGHDT and CDR2 YYEEEE. CDR3 region: CASGFSGQGGETQYF. The DNA of the CDR3 is TGTGCCAGCGGCTTCTCGGGACAGGGGGGGGAGACCCAGTACTTC.

This clone was seen more than once but under ten times. V usage is TRBV10-3 and J usage is TRBJ2-7; D possibly corresponds to TRBD2 (5 bases). Deletions cut 10 bases from V and 3 bases from J, with 13 bases between. Per the germline V gene, CDR1 is ENHRY and CDR2 is SYGVKD. CDR3 length equals 12 residues. CDR3 region: CATSREDYEQYV. Written as DNA, the CDR3 is TGTGCCACATCTCGGGAAGACTACGAGCAGTACGTC.

The J gene is TRBJ2-7, the V gene TRBV10-1, with D possibly being TRBD2 (6 bases). The CDR3 covers 13 residues. The V gene lost 3 bases and the J gene lost 2 bases, with 8 bases spanning the gap. Germline loops: CDR1 WNHNN, CDR2 SYGVQD (reference sequence). CDR3 protein: CASSEGTPYEQYF. In DNA, the CDR3 is TGCGCCAGCAGTGAAGGGACTCCCTACGAGCAGTACTTC.